Below, 14 T cell receptor beta chains from the same sample are listed, as sequenced in a study of CD8 T cells in Susac syndrome. RNA, at roughly 0.5 to 1 ug, was reverse transcribed with random hexamers. TCRdb re-called the immunoSEQ multiplex PCR reads through MiXCR, storing one row per CDR3 protein. The data show fewer than 70,000 distinct CDR3 sequences, approximately 95% seen once. The sequenced sample was CD8+ T cells from PBMCs. These receptor sequences come from a human donor in good health.

This chain uses TRBV4-1 with TRBJ1-5; TRBD1 aligns across 7 bases. After removal of 5 bases from V and 2 bases from J, the junction contained 6 bases not matched to a gene. Germline-derived CDR1 and CDR2 are MGHRA and YSYEKL. This CDR3 has 15 amino acids. CDR3 in amino acids: CASSDRVGGNQPQHF. The CDR3 DNA is TGCGCCAGCAGCGACAGGGTAGGCGGCAATCAGCCCCAGCATTTT.

Here the CDR3 DNA reads TGCGCCAGCAGCTCGGATCGGAGACAGGGAGTTCGCACCGGGGAGCTGTTTTTT. This sequence encodes CASSSDRRQGVRTGELFF. The V and J genes are TRBV5-1 and TRBJ2-2; 7 nucleotides agree with TRBD1. V gave up 3 bases and J gave up 4 bases; unmatched junction bases: 15. Germline-derived CDR1 and CDR2 are SGHRS and YFSETQ. The CDR3 extends over 18 amino acids.

The chain couples TRBV3-1 to TRBJ2-3; D remains unclear. The length of the CDR3 is 14 residues. V lost 0 bases and J 4 bases, leaving 8 bases between the germline ends. Germline loops: CDR1 LGHDT, CDR2 YNNKEL (reference sequence). DNA for the CDR3: TGTGCCAGCAGCCAAGAAGTAGGACCAGATACGCAGTATTTT. Translated, it gives CASSQEVGPDTQYF.

V gene TRBV4-3 combines with J gene TRBJ2-1; the D is unclear. CDR3 length equals 15 residues. Germline CDR1 LGHNA, CDR2 YSLEER. V lost 0 bases and J lost 3, with 9 bases in between. CDR3 in DNA: TGCGCCAGCAGCCAAGACGTAGGCAACTACAATGAGCAGTTCTTC. As protein: CASSQDVGNYNEQFF.

The chain is built from TRBV3-1 and TRBJ1-2, with D possibly matching TRBD1 (6 bases). The V end was cut by 3 bases, the J end by 1 base, with 12 bases between. The CDR3 length is 15 residues. Germline CDR1 is LGHDT and CDR2 is YNNKEL (reference sequence). The CDR3 reads CASSQDRILNYGYTF. CDR3 nucleotide sequence: TGTGCCAGCAGCCAGGACAGAATCCTTAACTATGGCTACACCTTC.

V usage is TRBV18 and J usage is TRBJ2-1; a weak D match, TRBD1 (5 bases). Germline values: CDR1 KGHSH, CDR2 LQKENI. The CDR3 has 15 amino acids. V was shortened by 6 bases and J by 6 bases, with 18 bases between the two germline ends. CDR3 nucleotide sequence: TGTGCCAGCTCCCTCACCGCAGGGCCGTCCAATGAGCAGTTCTTC. Amino acid sequence: CASSLTAGPSNEQFF. Filled out from reference TRBV18 and TRBJ2-1, the complete variable domain reads NAGVMQNPRHLVRRRGQEARLRCSPMKGHSHVYWYRQLPEEGLKFMVYLQKENIIDESGMPKERFSAEFPKEGPSILRIQQVVRGDSAAYFCASSLTAGPSNEQFFGPGTRLTVL.

This chain connects TRBV9 to TRBJ2-7; D could derive from TRBD1 or TRBD2 (6 bases each). Germline V lookup: CDR1 SGDLS, CDR2 YYNGEE. This CDR3 is built from 13 residues. The V gene lost 3 bases and the J gene lost 6 bases, with 13 bases spanning the gap. CDR3 DNA sequence: TGTGCCAGCAGCGCCCAAGGGGGGTTCGAGCAGTACGTC. This encodes CASSAQGGFEQYV.

J is TRBJ1-2 and V is TRBV27; 7 bases align to TRBD1. Per the germline V gene, CDR1 is MNHEY and CDR2 is SMNVEV (reference sequence). V was pared by 6 bases and J by 6 bases, with 7 bases of the junction left unmatched. CDR3 length: 13 residues. The CDR3: CASRDRTWDGYTF. Here the CDR3 DNA reads TGTGCCAGCAGGGACAGGACTTGGGATGGCTACACCTTC.

The chain combines TRBV7-9 with TRBJ2-1; D is unresolved. Germline assignment: CDR1 SEHNR and CDR2 FQNEAQ (reference sequence). Trimming left V 5 bases short and J 0 bases short, with 14 bases between. This CDR3 contains 16 residues. The CDR3 loop reads CASSPSHMSSYNEQFF. The CDR3, as DNA: TGTGCCAGCAGCCCATCACACATGAGCTCCTACAATGAGCAGTTCTTC. Full variable domain (outside the CDR3, taken from reference TRBV7-9 and TRBJ2-1): DTGVSQNPRHKITKRGQNVTFRCDPISEHNRLYWYRQTLGQGPEFLTYFQNEAQLEKSRLLSDRFSAERPKGSFSTLEIQRTEQGDSAMYLCASSPSHMSSYNEQFFGPGTRLTVL.

This chain links TRBV25-1 with TRBJ2-7; D is uncertain. V lost 5 bases to trimming and J lost 1 base, with 12 bases between them. Looked up from germline, CDR1 is MGHDK and CDR2 is SYGVNS. The CDR3 runs to 14 residues. The CDR3 sequence: CASSIREGSYEQYF. The CDR3 DNA sequence: TGTGCCAGCAGTATTAGGGAAGGGTCCTACGAGCAGTACTTC.

V gene TRBV30 combines with J gene TRBJ2-7; D might be TRBD1 or TRBD2, each matching 5 bases. This CDR3 comprises 12 residues. V lost 2 bases and J lost 3, with 8 bases in between. The V gene's germline CDR1 is GTSNPN and CDR2 SVGIG (reference sequence). CDR3 protein: CAWSWDRYEQYF. The CDR3 bases are TGTGCCTGGAGTTGGGACCGCTACGAGCAGTACTTC.

This chain connects TRBV30 to TRBJ1-1; D perhaps matches TRBD1 (6 bases). The CDR3 extends over 12 amino acids. CDR1 GTSNPN and CDR2 SVGIG come from the germline V gene (reference sequence). The ends were cut back, 3 bases at V and 6 bases at J, with 11 bases in the middle. CDR3 nucleotide sequence: TGTGCCTGGAGAGACCGGACAGCTGAAGCTTTCTTT. This sequence encodes CAWRDRTAEAFF.

The V call is TRBV9, the J call TRBJ2-1; perhaps TRBD1 as D (6 bases). V was shortened by 5 bases and J by 4 bases, with 10 bases between the two germline ends. The CDR3 has 13 amino acids. Germline CDR1 SGDLS, CDR2 YYNGEE. This chain's CDR3 is CASRGASYNEQFF. CDR3 nucleotides: TGTGCCAGCAGGGGGGCGTCGTACAATGAGCAGTTCTTC.

V usage is TRBV13 and J usage is TRBJ1-2; D not certain. V lost 0 bases and J 8 bases, leaving 16 bases between the germline ends. This CDR3 comprises 15 residues. Germline lookup yields CDR1 PRHDT and CDR2 FYEKMQ (reference sequence). The CDR3, as DNA: TGTGCCAGCAGCTTAGGCCTAAATCCAAACTGGGGCTACACCTTC. Translating it yields CASSLGLNPNWGYTF.